Presented here are 14 T cell receptor beta chains from one specimen sequenced in a study of OX40 agonist ivuxolimab in advanced cancers. Library preparation was by the immunoSEQ multiplex PCR assay. Not all clones reach the TCRdb copy of this immuneACCESS table, which keeps in-frame sequences only. Checked studies attribute under half of the gap to unresolved V genes and leave the rest unexplained. The table for this sample lists 64,000 or so clones; roughly 80% of them were counted only once. The ten largest clones add up to approximately 0.64% of the sample. The material sequenced was CD4+ or CD8+ T cells sorted from blood, taken in a trial of the OX40 agonist ivuxolimab. The origin of the receptors is an adult with an advanced solid tumor such as melanoma, head and neck, liver or kidney cancer.

This chain joins TRBV9 and TRBJ2-2, with TRBD2 matching over 8 bases. The germline V gene has CDR1 SGDLS and CDR2 YYNGEE. The CDR3 runs to 15 residues. Trimming took 2 bases from V and 6 from J; bases not matched to a gene: 6. CDR3 coding DNA: TGTGCCAGCAGCGTTACCGGGGGGGTCGCCGGGGAGCTGTTTTTT. The encoded protein is CASSVTGGVAGELFF.

The chain has TRBV11-2 and TRBJ1-5; D might be TRBD1 (6 bases). The CDR3 loop spans 15 amino acids. CDR1 and CDR2 (germline): SGHAT, FQNNGV. V was clipped by 2 bases and J by 11 bases, with 19 bases between them. The CDR3 DNA is TGTGCCAGCAGCTTAATTTTGGAAGGGGGGGGAGCCCAGCATTTT. It codes for CASSLILEGGGAQHF.

This chain uses TRBV27 with TRBJ2-1; a possible D gene is TRBD2 (5 bases). Looked up from germline, CDR1 is MNHEY and CDR2 is SMNVEV (reference sequence). The CDR3 length is 14 residues. The V gene lost 3 bases and the J gene lost 10 bases, with 16 bases spanning the gap. DNA of the CDR3: TGTGCCAGCAGTTTCGACGTCGGTAGCGAGGAGCAGTTCTTC. It is translated as CASSFDVGSEEQFF.

The chain combines TRBV2 with TRBJ2-3; 8 bases map to TRBD1. Germline CDR1 reads SNHLY; CDR2 reads FYNNEI. V dropped 6 bases and J dropped 4; count of bases not matched to a gene: 9. The CDR3 loop spans 15 amino acids. The CDR3 nucleotides read TGTGCCAGCAGAAATACAGGGGGAGGAGCAGATACGCAGTATTTT. This translates into CASRNTGGGADTQYF.

The chain has TRBV27 and TRBJ1-5; 8 bases map to TRBD1. The germline CDR1 and CDR2 sequences are MNHEY and SMNVEV (reference sequence). Unmatched junction bases numbered 6, after V lost 4 bases and J lost 4 bases. The CDR3 has 15 residues. The CDR3 DNA reads as TGTGCCAGCAGTTACAGGGGGTGGGGAAATCAGCCCCAGCATTTT. Translation gives CASSYRGWGNQPQHF.

This chain joins TRBV18 and TRBJ1-1; D unresolved. Looked up from germline, CDR1 is KGHSH and CDR2 is LQKENI. The CDR3 runs to 12 residues. Trimming shortened V by 10 bases and J by 1 base, and 10 bases separated the two germline ends. The CDR3 loop reads CATARQNTEAFF. The CDR3 nucleotides are TGTGCCACCGCCAGGCAGAACACTGAAGCTTTCTTT. The whole variable domain, filled in from reference TRBV18 and TRBJ1-1, reads NAGVMQNPRHLVRRRGQEARLRCSPMKGHSHVYWYRQLPEEGLKFMVYLQKENIIDESGMPKERFSAEFPKEGPSILRIQQVVRGDSAAYFCATARQNTEAFFGQGTRLTVV.

The chain recombines TRBV18 with TRBJ2-3, with 11 bases that match TRBD2. There are 16 residues in the CDR3. V gave up 0 bases and J gave up 3 bases; unmatched junction bases: 2. CDR1 KGHSH and CDR2 LQKENI come from the germline V gene. The CDR3 loop reads CASSPPSSGRTDTQYF. The CDR3 nucleotides are TGTGCCAGCTCACCACCGTCTAGCGGGAGGACAGATACGCAGTATTTT.

The chain carries TRBV5-6 and TRBJ2-5, with D tentatively TRBD2 (5 bases). The germline V and J ends were trimmed by 2 bases and 2 bases, with 13 bases remaining between them. The CDR3 sequence is 15 residues long. Germline loops: CDR1 SGHDT, CDR2 YYEEEE. This CDR3 is CASSFWRPGQETQYF. CDR3 in DNA: TGTGCCAGCAGCTTTTGGAGACCGGGACAAGAGACCCAGTACTTC.

This chain links TRBV6-5 with TRBJ1-1; D may be TRBD1 (6 bases). Trimming removed 5 bases at V and 7 bases at J, with 11 bases between. CDR1 MNHEY and CDR2 SVGAGI come from the germline V gene. The CDR3 covers 12 residues. CDR3 protein: CASSIQGGEAFF. The CDR3 DNA follows: TGTGCCAGCAGTATACAGGGTGGTGAAGCTTTCTTT.

The rearrangement uses TRBV4-2 and TRBJ2-1; TRBD2 matches at 12 bases. This CDR3 has 17 amino acids. Germline CDR1 reads LGHNA; CDR2 reads YNFKEQ. V shed 0 bases and J 8 bases; nucleotides not matched to a gene: 8. This chain's CDR3 is CASSQEKTSGSRDEQFF. DNA for the CDR3: TGTGCCAGCAGCCAAGAAAAGACTAGCGGGAGTAGAGATGAGCAGTTCTTC.

The chain has TRBV6-5 and TRBJ2-1, with D possibly TRBD2 on 6 matching bases. This CDR3 is 14 amino acids long. Trimming pared 8 bases from V and 7 bases from J, leaving 18 bases between. Germline CDR1 MNHEY, CDR2 SVGAGI. CDR3 DNA: TGTGCCAGCGGGTGGTGGCGGGAACCGAATGAGCAGTTCTTC. This sequence encodes CASGWWREPNEQFF.

The chain recombines TRBV4-1 with TRBJ1-4, with D maybe TRBD1 (6 bases). This CDR3 comprises 13 residues. V lost 2 bases to trimming and J lost 9 bases, with 10 bases between them. Germline values: CDR1 MGHRA, CDR2 YSYEKL. DNA for the CDR3: TGCGCCAGCAGCCAACGGACAGCCCAAAAACTGTTTTTT. Its translation: CASSQRTAQKLFF.

The chain carries TRBV5-4 and TRBJ1-6, with TRBD1 matching over 7 bases. The V gene end was trimmed by 2 bases and the J gene end by 7 bases; junction bases not matched to a gene: 3. This CDR3 has 14 amino acids. CDR1 and CDR2 (germline): SGHNT, YYREEE (reference sequence). The CDR3 DNA sequence: TGTGCCAGCAGCTTAGAACAGGGGAATTCACCCCTCCACTTT. Its translation: CASSLEQGNSPLHF.

The CDR3 loop reads CASSVGSFTDTQYF. CDR3 nucleotides: TGTGCCAGCAGCGTAGGCTCGTTCACAGATACGCAGTATTTT. The gene calls are TRBV9 and TRBJ2-3; D unresolved. The V end lost 0 bases, the J end lost 2 bases, and 7 bases lay between the germline ends. Germline-derived CDR1 and CDR2 are SGDLS and YYNGEE. The CDR3 extends over 14 amino acids. The variable domain in full, completed from reference TRBV9 and TRBJ2-3, reads DSGVTQTPKHLITATGQRVTLRCSPRSGDLSVYWYQQSLDQGLQFLIQYYNGEERAKGNILERFSAQQFPDLHSELNLSSLELGDSALYFCASSVGSFTDTQYFGPGTRLTVL.